This T cell receptor beta chain was documented in a study of shared clonotypes between healthy human individuals. The CDR3 is made up of 13 amino acids. The germline gives CDR1 MDHEN, CDR2 SYDVKM. The V end lost 6 bases, the J end lost 6 bases, and 11 bases lay between the germline ends. This table comes from immunoSEQ multiplex PCR, and its TCRdb copy is limited to in-frame clones, with some not included. The sample includes about 660,000 clones, approximately 74% of them seen just once. The sequencing input was memory CD4+ T cells sorted from blood. The subset was: CD45RA-negative fraction. The chain has TRBV28 and TRBJ2-2; D is undetermined. This clonotype was obtained from a woman in her 30s in good health. DNA for the CDR3: TGTGCCAGCAGGATCCAGGCGCCCGGGGAGCTGTTTTTT. Protein: CASRIQAPGELFF.